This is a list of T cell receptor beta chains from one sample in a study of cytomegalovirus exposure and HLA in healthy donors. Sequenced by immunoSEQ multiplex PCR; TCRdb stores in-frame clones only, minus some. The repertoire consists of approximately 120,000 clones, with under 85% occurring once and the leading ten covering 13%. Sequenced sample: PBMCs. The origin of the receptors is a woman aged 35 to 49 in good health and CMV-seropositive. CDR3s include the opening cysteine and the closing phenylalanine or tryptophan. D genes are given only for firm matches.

CDR3aa: CASGGGAEREQCF
v_gene: TRBV28
d_gene: NA
j_gene: TRBJ2-7

CDR3aa: CAISEGDSYYEQYF
v_gene: TRBV10-3
d_gene: NA
j_gene: TRBJ2-7

CDR3aa: CAWTTGLATTDTQYF
v_gene: TRBV30
d_gene: TRBD2
j_gene: TRBJ2-3

CDR3aa: CASSLYNSNQPQHF
v_gene: TRBV28
d_gene: NA
j_gene: TRBJ1-5

CDR3aa: CASSLMGEAKNIQYF
v_gene: TRBV5-1
d_gene: NA
j_gene: TRBJ2-4

CDR3aa: CASSSNREIKQPQHF
v_gene: TRBV21-1
d_gene: NA
j_gene: TRBJ1-5

CDR3aa: CASSQEQEETQYF
v_gene: TRBV4-1
d_gene: NA
j_gene: TRBJ2-5

CDR3aa: CASSEGRGRPREQYF
v_gene: TRBV6-1
d_gene: NA
j_gene: TRBJ2-7

CDR3aa: CASSRGRPGLAVLGDTQYF
v_gene: TRBV5-1
d_gene: TRBD2
j_gene: TRBJ2-3

CDR3aa: CATIHSGRAERQFF
v_gene: TRBV15
d_gene: TRBD2
j_gene: TRBJ2-1

CDR3aa: CASSVLADSYNEQFF
v_gene: TRBV9
d_gene: TRBD2
j_gene: TRBJ2-1

CDR3aa: CASSIAGTSGGEQYF
v_gene: TRBV5-1
d_gene: TRBD2
j_gene: TRBJ2-7

CDR3aa: CASSPGSLGNIQYF
v_gene: TRBV6-5
d_gene: NA
j_gene: TRBJ2-4

CDR3aa: CASSLRTGRANTEAFF
v_gene: TRBV5-6
d_gene: NA
j_gene: TRBJ1-1

CDR3aa: CASSDGVYNEQFF
v_gene: TRBV5-5
d_gene: NA
j_gene: TRBJ2-1

CDR3aa: CASSEGPGGRAYEQYF
v_gene: TRBV6-1
d_gene: TRBD2
j_gene: TRBJ2-7

CDR3aa: CASSRLTRTARHEQYF
v_gene: TRBV7-9
d_gene: NA
j_gene: TRBJ2-7

CDR3aa: CASSLLWREETDTQYF
v_gene: TRBV5-1
d_gene: TRBD2
j_gene: TRBJ2-3

CDR3aa: CASSLDRGEAEAFF
v_gene: TRBV5-1
d_gene: NA
j_gene: TRBJ1-1